The T cell receptor beta chain under discussion was sequenced for a study of cytomegalovirus exposure and HLA in healthy donors (dated by TCRdb to the late 2010s). Regarding the research as a whole: In an earlier analysis of fewer than 750 of the donors, about 260 Gb of sequence data and 90 million to 120 million unique TCR beta sequences from approximately 180 million T cells were reported. An early release that covered about 640 HLA-typed donors contained 250 to 350 gigabases of sequencing data and about 84 million unique TCR sequences. Among the approximately 420 genotyped donors, about 85% belonged to the genetic ancestry cluster associated with self-reported Caucasian donors. The study was designed to test whether signatures of past pathogen exposure could be identified by cataloging public T cell receptors. The study profiled the T cell repertoires of hundreds of subjects by immunosequencing and related them to cytomegalovirus serostatus. Besides the first cohort of hundreds of subjects, a separate validation cohort made up of around 120 different subjects was used. To predict cytomegalovirus infection status, the study brought together high-throughput TCR immunosequencing, statistical association of individual TCRs with disease status, and machine learning. To study patterns of TCR occurrence, a later analysis re-analyzed previously published TCR beta repertoires from 650 to 750 donors and added high-resolution HLA genotyping. In the later analysis, no new phenotypic data were used to find candidate immune exposures; instead, reliance was placed on TCR beta sequences and their occurrence across donors. To decide whether each TCR beta V gene segment behaved as functional or pseudogenic, an earlier analysis of nearly 600 of the donors relied on high-throughput TCR beta sequencing. Donor age, sex, ethnicity and CMV serostatus were collected together with the repertoire data. In a later genetic analysis, genome-wide SNP genotypes for 398 of the 666 donors were used, and that subset was treated as a discovery cohort. All discovery cohort repertoires had been generated on a single sequencing platform. Class I and class II HLA loci were covered by the typing at four-digit resolution. The number of typed donors differed by locus: about 620-640 for A, B, C, DRB1 and DQB1; approximately 530 for DQA1; around 610 for DPA1; and some 470 for DPB1. Because of strong linkage in the cohort, roughly five DR-DQ haplotypes were treated as single units for association and clustering. Among 398 genotyped donors of the cohort, an average of around 240,000 unique TCR beta nucleotide sequences were sequenced per donor, roughly 18% of them non-productive.

Sequences SNHLY (CDR1) and FYNNEI (CDR2) are obtained from the germline V gene. V lost 6 bases and J lost 5 bases; the stretch between them is 8 bases long. Reading from cysteine to phenylalanine, the CDR3 counts 12 amino acids. Of all the DNA, just the CDR3 is kept, 36 bases in frame from base 1. Library prep was done by the immunoSEQ multiplex PCR assay. For the multiplex PCR, a mixture combining 60 forward primers for TCR Vbeta segments and 13 reverse primers for TCR Jbeta segments was used. The CDR3 region of rearranged TCR beta genes was amplified from genomic DNA with a multiplex PCR assay. The amplified TCR beta libraries were sequenced on the Illumina HiSeq System as 87-base-pair reads. As for how the authors treated the data: A later analysis counted about 80 million unique TCR beta chains across the 670 or so repertoires, and around 12 million of these chains were shared by at least two donors. Raw reads were error-corrected and collapsed into unique sequences with a nearest-neighbor algorithm that merged closely related sequences to remove PCR and sequencing errors. To assign V, D and J gene segments, CDR3 sequences were aligned to IMGT reference sequences. Each retained sequence needed at least a six-nucleotide match to both a V gene segment and a J gene segment. A rearrangement counted as productive if the CDR3 had no stop codons and remained in frame with V and J, and every other rearrangement counted as non-productive. CDR3 was defined by IMGT convention, running from the second conserved V-encoded cysteine to the conserved J-encoded phenylalanine. The earlier analysis of roughly 590 of the donors excluded any sequence lacking an unambiguous match to a single V gene segment. In an earlier analysis of 587 of the donors, V segments were called functional above 56.7% productive rearrangements and were called segregating when the between-donor standard deviation exceeded 5%. A statistical classification framework was developed to diagnose cytomegalovirus status using the catalog of TCR beta chain sequences. V and J gene assignment, in a later analysis, came from comparing TCR nucleotide sequences with IMGT/GENE-DB human TR gene sequences. In a later analysis, CDR3 sequences and most-parsimonious VDJ recombination scenarios were assigned using the TCRdist pipeline. In a later analysis, each TCR beta chain was defined by its CDR3 amino acid sequence together with its V-gene family, and reads lacking a unique V-gene family were excluded. As a way to deal with suspected cross-contamination and a sequencing artifact, a later analysis dropped 450 to 600 nucleotide sequences that were highly shared and had low generation probability. In a later analysis, a clonal expansion index for each public chain was calculated from normalized within-repertoire ranks of inferred template counts. Generation probabilities in a later analysis came from a VDJ recombination model fitted to out-of-frame rearrangements, and those results were checked against IGoR. In a later analysis, hypergeometric tests were used to score TCR-TCR, TCR-HLA and TCR-CMV co-occurrence, with a repertoire-size bias correction applied to TCR pairs. To estimate false discovery rates, a later analysis permuted the HLA or CMV assignments 20 times. In a later analysis, co-occurring TCRs were grouped with DBSCAN, and TCRdist sequence similarity was added when clustering was performed within HLA-allele-positive subsets. Repertoires with fewer than 30,000 or more than 120,000 public chains, plus five repertoires with anomalous nucleotide sharing, were excluded from co-occurrence clustering. TCRdb took this table from immuneACCESS and kept in-frame rearrangements with V and J called. Such tables lack part of the clones; where checked against another copy, unresolved V genes explain under half of the gap, and the rest is unexplained. V and J calls and clone size are given by that table; D and trimming were obtained from the DNA. The sample has 130,000 to 150,000 clones on record, roughly three quarters of them singletons. Jointly, the top ten make up 3.9% of the sample.

The cohort comprised some 700 healthy bone marrow donors. All cohort members were sampled while nominally healthy, although unrecorded immune exposures were likely present. The donor was CMV seronegative and belonged to the group of roughly 330 seronegative cohort members. Each donor provided a peripheral blood sample, and peripheral blood mononuclear cells were used for TCR beta sequencing. Genomic DNA was extracted from the blood cell samples with the Qiagen DNeasy Blood Extraction Kit. Study-wide findings and limitations: Three of the identified cytomegalovirus-associated TCR beta chains were confirmed in vitro to be specific for cytomegalovirus antigens. In a later analysis, the rate of TCR association differed among HLA loci, with DRB1 alleles having the most associated TCRs and HLA-C alleles having the fewest. In an earlier analysis of around 500 of the donors, most TCR beta V segments appeared in productive rearrangements about 90% or about 30% of the time, broadly matching IMGT annotations. Because HLA typing was missing for some donors at each locus, association tests included only the typed subset. A later analysis found that most CMV-associated TCR beta chains appeared HLA-restricted, with HLA associations seemingly driven largely by CMV exposure. Immune exposure information for the cohort was limited to CMV serostatus. A later analysis found that HLA-associated TCR beta chains were more clonally expanded and had lower generation probabilities than equally common non-associated chains. The earlier analysis of approximately 540 of the donors excluded about 16 rarely observed V segments, including chromosome 9 orphons, because counts were too low. A further reported finding was that TCR beta sequences accurately predicted the HLA-A and HLA-B alleles for most subjects in the first cohort. Compared with the roughly 670-donor mean, donors in an Asian-associated ancestry cluster had fewer N-insertions in productive TCRs, according to a later genetic analysis. In a later genetic analysis, a missense DCLRE1C variant was associated with V-gene and J-gene trimming of TCR beta chains, and the association was replicated in an independent cohort. When HLA alleles, especially DR and DQ, strongly co-occurred, attributing TCR associations to individual alleles was difficult. Correlated functional status among segregating V segments might be attributable to linkage disequilibrium, but an unknown experimental factor could not be ruled out. Cytomegalovirus status was reported to be diagnosed by the classifier with high specificity and sensitivity in both the original and validation cohorts. According to the authors, the approach could potentially be generalized to other disease states and immunological phenotypes. A later analysis reported that several top co-occurrence clusters appeared linked to parvovirus B19, influenza, CMV and Epstein-Barr virus. The 87-base-pair reads could not distinguish some IMGT-functional V segments, including TRBV6-2 and TRBV6-3, so those segments were excluded. A total of some 180 TCR beta chains were listed by the study as associated with cytomegalovirus. At a false discovery rate of 0.05, a later analysis linked 16,951 TCR beta sequences to specific HLA alleles. This cohort had only TCR beta chains sequenced, and the lack of alpha or paired-chain data limited which features could be detected. Sequencing depth was assumed to be roughly uniform across donors in the presence/absence analyses, though that assumption may not hold. A group of highly shared sequence variants was considered likely to be a technical artifact of the sequencing pipeline. Across donors, most TCR sequences were observed very rarely, whereas some public TCRs were present in many individuals.

As concerns this clone: Its antigen specificity is not known. No much larger clone exists at a distance of one base, and base qualities are not known.

The sequencing sample was made of PBMCs. The receptor was isolated from a man younger than 35 in good health and CMV-seronegative. The chain is made from TRBV2 and TRBJ1-5; the D gene remains uncertain. CDR3 region: CASRREDQPQHF. The DNA sequence follows: TGTGCCAGCAGGCGGGAGGATCAGCCCCAGCATTTT.